The 5 T cell receptor beta chains below all came from one sample that was sequenced in a study of T cells after yellow fever vaccination. Each CDR3 protein is one row after TCRdb ran MiXCR on the 5' RACE reads. The repertoire holds roughly 340,000 distinct CDR3 sequences, with 4% as singletons. Sequenced here: PBMCs, sampled 5 days after the yellow fever booster vaccination. The receptors stem from a man between 18 and 35 years old who received the YFV17D yellow fever vaccine.

This chain links TRBV12-3 or TRBV12-4 with TRBJ2-4; TRBD2 matches 7 bases. The CDR3 covers 13 residues. The J segment lost 9 bases and the V segment lost 5 bases, leaving 7 bases of the junction unmatched. The DNA of the CDR3 is TGTGCCAGCAGTCCCCTGGGGAGGGGCATTCAGTACTTC. Translated, it gives CASSPLGRGIQYF.

There are many counts of this clonotype. The gene calls are TRBV5-1 and TRBJ2-7, with 10 positions matching TRBD1. The V gene's germline CDR1 is SGHRS and CDR2 YFSETQ. This CDR3 has 11 amino acids. The CDR3 region is CASSRGQGPNV. As DNA, the CDR3 is TGCGCCAGCAGCCGGGGACAGGGGCCGAACGTC.

V is TRBV5-4 and J is TRBJ2-3; D is perhaps TRBD2 (7 bases). Germline CDR1 is SGHNT and CDR2 is YYREEE (reference sequence). This CDR3 is 16 amino acids long. V was clipped by 4 bases and J by 6 bases, with 21 bases between them. The CDR3 DNA follows: TGTGCCAGCAGCCTCCTTCAAGGGGGGGCAGGGGATACGCAGTATTTT. Its translation is CASSLLQGGAGDTQYF.

With respect to this clonotype: Possible read error: a much larger clone is one base away. V usage is TRBV7-9 and J usage is TRBJ2-6, with 9 bases fitting TRBD1. The CDR3 consists of 15 residues. Germline V gives CDR1 SEHNR, CDR2 FQNEAQ (reference sequence). The CDR3 sequence is CASPQGASGDNVLTF. CDR3 DNA: TGTGCCAGCCCACAGGGGGCGTCTGGGGACAACGTCCTGACTTTC.

The sample holds a few counts of this clonotype. This chain's CDR3 is CASSRAGPGYQPQHF. For the CDR3, the DNA is TGTGCCAGCAGCAGGGCGGGCCCTGGGTATCAGCCCCAGCATTTT. V is TRBV7-2 and J is TRBJ1-5; D remains ambiguous. Germline V gene sequence: CDR1 SGHTA, CDR2 FQGNSA. V was shortened by 5 bases and J by 5 bases, with 16 bases between the two germline ends. The CDR3 is 15 residues long.